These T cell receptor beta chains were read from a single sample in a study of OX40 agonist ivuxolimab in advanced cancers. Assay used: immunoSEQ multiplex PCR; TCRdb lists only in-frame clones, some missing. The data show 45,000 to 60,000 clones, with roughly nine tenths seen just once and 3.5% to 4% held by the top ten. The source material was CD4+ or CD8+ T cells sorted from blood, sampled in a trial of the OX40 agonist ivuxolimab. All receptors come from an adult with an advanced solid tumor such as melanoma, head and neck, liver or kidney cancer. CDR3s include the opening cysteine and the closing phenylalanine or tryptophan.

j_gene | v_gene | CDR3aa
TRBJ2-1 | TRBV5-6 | CASSLDYYNEQFF
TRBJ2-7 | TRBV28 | CASSPVGYEQYF
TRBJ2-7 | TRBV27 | CASSPGLAGVRGVGIPYEQYF
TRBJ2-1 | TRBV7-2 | CASSLSGSSYNEQFF
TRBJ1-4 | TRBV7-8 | CASSLIGFDLNEKLFF
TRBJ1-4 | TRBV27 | CASSLSTGVNEKLFF
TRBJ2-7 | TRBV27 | CASSLWQGMGYEQYF
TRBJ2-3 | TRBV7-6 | CASSLRLAGSTDTQYF
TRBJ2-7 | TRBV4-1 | CASREGTSDYYEQYF
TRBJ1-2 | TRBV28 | CASSPPPTGNYGYTF
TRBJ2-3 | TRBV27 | CASSLWQGASDTQYF
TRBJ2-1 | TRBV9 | CASSGTSGSLNEQFF
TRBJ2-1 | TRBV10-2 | CASSGTSPLSPYNEQFF
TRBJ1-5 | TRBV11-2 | CASSLGPYGGSNQPQHF
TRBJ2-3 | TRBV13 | CASSSGTDTQYF
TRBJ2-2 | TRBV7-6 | CASSSRQGGHLGITGELFF
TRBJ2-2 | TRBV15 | CATTTSGRAPGELFF
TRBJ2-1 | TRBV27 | CASSLDGLAFPTAYNEQFF
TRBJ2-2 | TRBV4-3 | CASSQDRLAGLGGELFF
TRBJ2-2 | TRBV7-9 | CASRDTGELFF
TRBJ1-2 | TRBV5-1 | CASSLEWGTTNYGYTF
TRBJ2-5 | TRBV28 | CASSHGDFQETQYF
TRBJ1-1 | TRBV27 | CASSLDPQGGTEAFF
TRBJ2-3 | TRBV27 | CASSVIRHTDTQYF
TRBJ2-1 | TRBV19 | CASSMAASGLSSYNEQFF
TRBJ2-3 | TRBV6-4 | CASSDSPGGTDTQYF
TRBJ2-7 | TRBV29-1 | CSVTGTGGPDEYF
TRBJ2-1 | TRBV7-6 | CASSLTSEGHNEQFF
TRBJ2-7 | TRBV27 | CASSPAGGYEQYF
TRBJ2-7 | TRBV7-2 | CASSFSSQTATYEQYF
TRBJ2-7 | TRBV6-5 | CASSYGAGMHEQYF
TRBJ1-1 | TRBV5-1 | CASSSDREVFTEAFF
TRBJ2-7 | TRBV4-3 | CASSSVGLGSRLYEQYF
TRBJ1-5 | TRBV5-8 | CASSTAGGGDQPQHF
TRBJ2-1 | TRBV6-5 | CASSPYLAGSGWFF
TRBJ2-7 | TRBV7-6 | CASSFGGSSSYEQYF
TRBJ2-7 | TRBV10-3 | CAISEFTGNEQYF
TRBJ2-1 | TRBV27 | CASSSYSETGAHNEQFF
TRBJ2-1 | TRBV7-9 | CASSISSQKFF
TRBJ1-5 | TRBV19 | CASRNRDRGRNQPQHF
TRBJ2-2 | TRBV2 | CVTHGADTGELFF
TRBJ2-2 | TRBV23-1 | CASTFDRATGELFF
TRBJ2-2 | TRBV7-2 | CASTREGEYTGELFF
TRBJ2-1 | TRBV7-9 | CASSSPGGFEQFF
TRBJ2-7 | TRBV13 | CASSLERGGVEQYF
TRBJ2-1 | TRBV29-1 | CSVCGGEGNEQFF
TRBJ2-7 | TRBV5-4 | CASSLGFGEQYF
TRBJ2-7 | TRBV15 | CATSPVPGGQQYF
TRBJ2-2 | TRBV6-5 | CASSFDGTLNTGELFF
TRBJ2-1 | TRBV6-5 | CASSYPTSGDYNKQFF
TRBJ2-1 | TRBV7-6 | CASSLGLADRTNEQFF
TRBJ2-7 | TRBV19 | CASSPGTPPLGQYF
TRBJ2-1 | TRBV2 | CASSSPNYLNEQFF
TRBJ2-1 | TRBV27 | CASSLSLYNEQFF